The 14 T cell receptor beta chains below all came from one sample that was sequenced in a study of PD-L1 blockade in urothelial cancer. Method: immunoSEQ multiplex PCR; TCRdb's copy keeps in-frame clones and lacks some. This table holds some 40,000 clones, 75% to 95% found once. Specified time point: peripheral blood 6 weeks after treatment start. This specimen was PBMCs, taken around atezolizumab (anti-PD-L1) treatment. These receptors were taken from a man between 70 and 80 years old with urothelial cancer.

This clone was counted a single time. This chain links TRBV6-1 with TRBJ2-7; 9 bases map to TRBD2. Per germline, CDR1 MNHNS and CDR2 SASEGT. The CDR3 consists of 15 residues. J gave up 2 bases and V 4 bases, and 6 bases lay outside the gene matches. Here the CDR3 DNA reads TGTGCCAGCAGTGTTAGCGGGGGAAACCCCTACGAGCAGTACTTC. Its protein is CASSVSGGNPYEQYF.

The count of this clone is one. V gene TRBV28 combines with J gene TRBJ2-5; 10 nucleotides match TRBD1. V gave up 5 bases and J gave up 5 bases; unmatched junction bases: 8. The CDR3 is 15 amino acids. CDR1 and CDR2 from the germline V gene are MDHEN and SYDVKM. CDR3 DNA: TGTGCCAGCAGTCGCCCGACAGGGGGCGCGGAGACCCAGTACTTC. Its protein product is CASSRPTGGAETQYF.

The CDR3 region is CASSLASRLAEAYEQYF. The CDR3 region has the DNA TGTGCCAGCAGCTTAGCCTCAAGACTAGCGGAGGCCTACGAGCAGTACTTC. The V and J genes are TRBV7-9 and TRBJ2-7; 9 bases fit TRBD2. CDR1 and CDR2 (germline): SEHNR, FQNEAQ (reference sequence). The CDR3 length is 17 residues. The ends lost 0 bases at V and 2 bases at J; junction bases unmatched: 8.

The chain has TRBV7-9 and TRBJ2-1, with 9 positions matching TRBD2. Unmatched junction bases numbered 12, after V lost 3 bases and J lost 9 bases. This CDR3 has 16 residues. The V gene's germline CDR1 is SEHNR and CDR2 FQNEAQ (reference sequence). The CDR3 DNA reads TGTGCCAGCAGCTTCCCACAGAGAGAAGCGGGAGGTGAGCAGTTCTTC. Its translation is CASSFPQREAGGEQFF.

The chain is built from TRBV4-2 and TRBJ2-4; TRBD2 matches 9 bases. Germline V lookup: CDR1 LGHNA, CDR2 YNFKEQ. V shed 2 bases and J 9 bases; nucleotides not matched to a gene: 5. This CDR3 region has 14 residues. In DNA, the CDR3 is TGTGCCAGCAGCCAACTAGCGGGACGGTCCATTCAGTACTTC. The encoded protein is CASSQLAGRSIQYF.

V usage is TRBV5-6 and J usage is TRBJ2-1, with 8 nucleotides matching TRBD2. V lost 1 base and J lost 9; bases outside the gene matches: 9. CDR3 length: 15 amino acids. Germline CDR1 and CDR2: SGHDT and YYEEEE. CDR3 protein: CASSLPGTSYGEQFF. DNA of the CDR3: TGTGCCAGCAGCTTGCCCGGGACTAGTTATGGTGAGCAGTTCTTC.

The chain has TRBV6-1 and TRBJ2-7, with TRBD2 identical over 15 bases. The J segment lost 2 bases and the V segment lost 0 bases, leaving 8 bases of the junction unmatched. CDR3 size: 19 residues. Per germline, CDR1 MNHNS and CDR2 SASEGT. The CDR3: CASSEAGLAGGLVPYEQYF. CDR3 in DNA: TGTGCCAGCAGTGAAGCAGGACTAGCGGGAGGGCTTGTACCCTACGAGCAGTACTTC.

The genes are TRBV7-6 and TRBJ2-2; 7 nucleotides match TRBD1. Trimming took 4 bases from V and 6 from J; bases not matched to a gene: 8. In germline, CDR1 is SGHVS, CDR2 FNYEAQ. The CDR3 loop spans 15 amino acids. The CDR3 loop reads CASSSGQIEAGELFF. CDR3 DNA: TGTGCCAGCAGCTCGGGACAGATAGAGGCCGGGGAGCTGTTTTTT.

The J gene is TRBJ2-3, the V gene TRBV5-4, with D maybe TRBD2 (6 bases). Germline loops: CDR1 SGHNT, CDR2 YYREEE (reference sequence). CDR3 length: 16 amino acids. V lost 0 bases and J lost 6, with 17 bases in between. The DNA of the CDR3 is TGTGCCAGCAGCTTGGGCTCGGGGGAATTTAGGGATACGCAGTATTTT. It codes for CASSLGSGEFRDTQYF.

Only one count was recorded for this clone. The chain combines TRBV5-6 with TRBJ2-2; TRBD1 agrees at 7 bases. The junction had 4 bases not matched to a gene; V was cut back by 3 bases and J by 2 bases. This CDR3 has 15 residues. CDR1 and CDR2 (germline): SGHDT, YYEEEE. The CDR3, as DNA: TGTGCCAGCAGCTGGACAGGAGTTAACACCGGGGAGCTGTTTTTT. This codes for CASSWTGVNTGELFF.

The rearrangement links TRBV5-1 to TRBJ2-2; 9 bases are shared with TRBD2. This CDR3 is 14 amino acids long. V shed 7 bases, J shed 5 bases, and the junction held 6 bases outside the gene matches. Per germline, CDR1 SGHRS and CDR2 YFSETQ. DNA for the CDR3: TGCGCCAGCTCCGCGGGAGGGCGGACCGGGGAGCTGTTTTTT. Protein sequence: CASSAGGRTGELFF.

CDR3 region: CAISPGQGYGYTF. Here the CDR3 DNA reads TGTGCCATCAGCCCCGGACAGGGCTATGGCTACACCTTC. The chain is built from TRBV10-3 and TRBJ1-2, with TRBD1 matching over 8 bases. The CDR3 sequence is 13 residues long. Trimming removed 6 bases from V and 4 bases from J; junction bases left unmatched: 4. Germline CDR1 reads ENHRY; CDR2 reads SYGVKD.

V is TRBV7-2 and J is TRBJ2-1, with 9 bases matching TRBD2. Germline V gives CDR1 SGHTA, CDR2 FQGNSA. V lost 1 base to trimming and J lost 1 base; unmatched junction nucleotides: 5. The CDR3 sequence is 17 residues long. The CDR3 region is CASSLGSGRTSYNEQFF. CDR3 nucleotides: TGTGCCAGCAGCTTAGGAAGCGGGAGGACATCCTACAATGAGCAGTTCTTC.

The chain combines TRBV27 with TRBJ1-2, with D tentatively TRBD1 (6 bases). Germline V gene lookup returns CDR1 MNHEY and CDR2 SMNVEV (reference sequence). The CDR3 is 15 amino acids. Between the trimmed V and J ends, which lost 2 bases and 4 bases, there was a span of 14 bases. The CDR3 protein is CASSLGGRNTYGYTF. CDR3 DNA: TGTGCCAGCAGTTTAGGGGGCCGCAATACCTATGGCTACACCTTC.